This record concerns one T cell receptor beta chain sequence. TCRdb re-analyzed the 5' RACE reads; it lists each CDR3 protein once, without DNA. Here the sample table reports fewer than 400,000 distinct CDR3 sequences. The germline gives CDR1 MGHDK, CDR2 SYGVNS. The CDR3 is made up of 13 amino acids. This sample is drawn from a study of T cells expressing NK-cell markers. The sequenced sample consisted of blood T cells: a sorted CD56 or NKG2C T cell subset, CD4+ or CD8+ T cells, or bulk PBMC T cells (not recorded which). V usage is TRBV25-1 and J usage is TRBJ2-4; the TCRdb call, TRBD1, lacks DNA for checking. This TCR was sampled from a man between 18 and 69 years old in good health. The CDR3: CASTQRGVDIQYF.